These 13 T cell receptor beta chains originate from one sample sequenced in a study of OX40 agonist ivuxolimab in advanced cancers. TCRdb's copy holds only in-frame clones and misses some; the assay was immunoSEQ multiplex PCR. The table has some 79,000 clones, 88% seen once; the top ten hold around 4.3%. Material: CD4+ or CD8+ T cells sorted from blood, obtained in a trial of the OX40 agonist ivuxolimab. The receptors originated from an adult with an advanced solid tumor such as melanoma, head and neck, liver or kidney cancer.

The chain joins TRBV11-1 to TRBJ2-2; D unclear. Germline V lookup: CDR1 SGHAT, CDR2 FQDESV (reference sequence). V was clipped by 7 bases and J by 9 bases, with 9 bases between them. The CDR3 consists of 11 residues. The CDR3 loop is CASTTTRELFF. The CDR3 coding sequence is TGTGCCAGCACCACGACCAGGGAGCTGTTTTTT.

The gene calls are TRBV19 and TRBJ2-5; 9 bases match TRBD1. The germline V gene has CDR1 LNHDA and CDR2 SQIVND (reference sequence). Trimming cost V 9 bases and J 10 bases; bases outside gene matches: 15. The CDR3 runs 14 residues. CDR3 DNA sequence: TGTGCCAGCCGCCCTACGGGACAGGGTGTTCGCCAGTACTTC. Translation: CASRPTGQGVRQYF.

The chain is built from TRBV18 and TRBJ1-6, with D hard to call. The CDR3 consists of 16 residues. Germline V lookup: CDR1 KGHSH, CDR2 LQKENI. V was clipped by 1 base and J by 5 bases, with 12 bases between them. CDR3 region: CASSPLRASHNSPLHF. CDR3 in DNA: TGTGCCAGCTCACCACTTCGGGCAAGCCATAATTCACCCCTCCACTTT.

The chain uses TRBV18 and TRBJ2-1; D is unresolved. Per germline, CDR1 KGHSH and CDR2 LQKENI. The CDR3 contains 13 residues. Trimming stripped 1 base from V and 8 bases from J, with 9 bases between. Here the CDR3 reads CASSPLARDEQFF. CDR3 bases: TGTGCCAGCTCACCACTAGCACGAGATGAGCAGTTCTTC.

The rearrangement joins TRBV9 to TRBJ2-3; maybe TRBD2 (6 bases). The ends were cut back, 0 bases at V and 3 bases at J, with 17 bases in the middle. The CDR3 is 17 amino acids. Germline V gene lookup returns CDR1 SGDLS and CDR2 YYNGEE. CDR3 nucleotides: TGTGCCAGCAGCGTAGGTGCGGCGGGAATGGGAACAGATACGCAGTATTTT. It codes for CASSVGAAGMGTDTQYF.

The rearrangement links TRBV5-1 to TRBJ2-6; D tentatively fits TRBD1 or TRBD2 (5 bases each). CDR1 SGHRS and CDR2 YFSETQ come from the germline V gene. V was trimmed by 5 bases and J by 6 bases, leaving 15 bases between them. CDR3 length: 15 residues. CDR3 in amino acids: CASSQPQGEANVLTF. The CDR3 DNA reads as TGCGCCAGCAGTCAGCCCCAGGGAGAGGCCAACGTCCTGACTTTC.

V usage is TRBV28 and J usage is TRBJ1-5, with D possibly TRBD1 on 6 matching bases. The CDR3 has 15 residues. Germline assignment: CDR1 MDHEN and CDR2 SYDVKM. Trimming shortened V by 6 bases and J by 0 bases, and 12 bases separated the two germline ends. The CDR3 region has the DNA TGTGCCAGCAGGTCGACAGGTTATAGCAATCAGCCCCAGCATTTT. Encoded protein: CASRSTGYSNQPQHF.

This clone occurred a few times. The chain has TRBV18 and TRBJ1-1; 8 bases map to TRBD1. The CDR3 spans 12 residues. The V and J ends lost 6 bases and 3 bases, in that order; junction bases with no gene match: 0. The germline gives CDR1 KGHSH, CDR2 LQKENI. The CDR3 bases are TGTGCCAGCTCGACAGGGGACACTGAAGCTTTCTTT. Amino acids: CASSTGDTEAFF.

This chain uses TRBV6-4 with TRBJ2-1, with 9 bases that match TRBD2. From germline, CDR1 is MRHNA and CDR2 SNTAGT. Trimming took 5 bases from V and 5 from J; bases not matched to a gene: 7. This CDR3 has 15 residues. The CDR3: CASSISGSYNNEQFF. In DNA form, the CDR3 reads TGTGCCAGCAGTATTAGCGGGAGTTATAACAATGAGCAGTTCTTC.

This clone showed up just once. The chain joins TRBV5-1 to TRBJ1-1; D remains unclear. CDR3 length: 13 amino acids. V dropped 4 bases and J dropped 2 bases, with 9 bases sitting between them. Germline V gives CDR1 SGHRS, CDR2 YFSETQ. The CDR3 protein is CASSPQFNTEAFF. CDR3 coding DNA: TGCGCCAGCAGCCCCCAGTTTAACACTGAAGCTTTCTTT.

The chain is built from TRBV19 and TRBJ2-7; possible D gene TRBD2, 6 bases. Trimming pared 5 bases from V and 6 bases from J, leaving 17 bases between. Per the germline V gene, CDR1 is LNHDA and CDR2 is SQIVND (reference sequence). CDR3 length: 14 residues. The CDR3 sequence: CASSGGIWSPEQYF. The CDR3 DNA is TGTGCCAGTAGTGGCGGGATCTGGTCACCCGAGCAGTACTTC.

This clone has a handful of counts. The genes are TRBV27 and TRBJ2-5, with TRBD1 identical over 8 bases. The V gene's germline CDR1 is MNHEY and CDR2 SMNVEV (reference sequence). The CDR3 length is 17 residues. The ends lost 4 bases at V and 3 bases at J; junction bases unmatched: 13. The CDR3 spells CASSSISDRGREETQYF. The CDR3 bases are TGTGCCAGCAGTTCCATTTCCGACAGGGGCCGTGAAGAGACCCAGTACTTC.

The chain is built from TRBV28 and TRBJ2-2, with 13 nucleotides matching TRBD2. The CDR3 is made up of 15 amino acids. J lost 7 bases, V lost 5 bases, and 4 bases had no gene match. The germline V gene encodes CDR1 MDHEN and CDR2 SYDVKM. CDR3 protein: CASSGTSGILGELFF. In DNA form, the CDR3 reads TGTGCCAGCAGTGGGACTAGCGGGATTCTCGGGGAGCTGTTTTTT.